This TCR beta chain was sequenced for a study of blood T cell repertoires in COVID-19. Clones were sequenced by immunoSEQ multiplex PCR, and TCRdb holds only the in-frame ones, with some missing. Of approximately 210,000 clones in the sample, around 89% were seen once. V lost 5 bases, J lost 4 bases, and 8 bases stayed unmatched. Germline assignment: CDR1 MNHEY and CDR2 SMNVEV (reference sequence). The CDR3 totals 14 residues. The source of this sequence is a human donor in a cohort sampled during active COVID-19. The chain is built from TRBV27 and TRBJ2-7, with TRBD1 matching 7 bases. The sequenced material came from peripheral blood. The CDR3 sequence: CASSPREGAYEQYF. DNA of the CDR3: TGTGCCAGCAGTCCTCGCGAGGGGGCGTACGAGCAGTACTTC.